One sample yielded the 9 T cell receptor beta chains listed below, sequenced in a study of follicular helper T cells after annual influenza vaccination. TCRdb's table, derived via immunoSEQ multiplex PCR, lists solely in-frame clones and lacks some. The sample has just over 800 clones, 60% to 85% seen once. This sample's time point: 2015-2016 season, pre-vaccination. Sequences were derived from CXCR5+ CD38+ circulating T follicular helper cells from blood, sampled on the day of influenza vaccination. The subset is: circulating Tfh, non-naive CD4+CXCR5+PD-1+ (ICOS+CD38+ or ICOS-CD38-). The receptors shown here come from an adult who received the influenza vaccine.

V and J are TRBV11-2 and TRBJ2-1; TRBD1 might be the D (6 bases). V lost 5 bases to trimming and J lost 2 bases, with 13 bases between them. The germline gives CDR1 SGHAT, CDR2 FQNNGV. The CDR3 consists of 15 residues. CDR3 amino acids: CASSQGGTPYNEQFF. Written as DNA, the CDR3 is TGTGCCAGCAGCCAAGGTGGGACACCCTACAATGAGCAGTTCTTC. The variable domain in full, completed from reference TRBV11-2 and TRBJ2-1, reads EAGVAQSPRYKIIEKRQSVAFWCNPISGHATLYWYQQILGQGPKLLIQFQNNGVVDDSQLPKDRFSAERLKGVDSTLKIQPAKLEDSAVYLCASSQGGTPYNEQFFGPGTRLTVL.

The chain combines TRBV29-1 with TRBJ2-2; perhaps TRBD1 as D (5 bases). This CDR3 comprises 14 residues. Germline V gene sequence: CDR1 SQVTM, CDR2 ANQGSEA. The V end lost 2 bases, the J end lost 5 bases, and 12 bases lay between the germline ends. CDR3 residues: CSVEIQAVTGELFF. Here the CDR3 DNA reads TGCAGCGTTGAAATACAGGCAGTAACCGGGGAGCTGTTTTTT.

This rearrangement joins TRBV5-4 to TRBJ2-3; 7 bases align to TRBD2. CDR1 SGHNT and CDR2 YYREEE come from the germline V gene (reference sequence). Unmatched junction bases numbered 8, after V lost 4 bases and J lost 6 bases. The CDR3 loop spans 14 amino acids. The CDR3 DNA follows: TGTGCCAGCAGCCCGGGGGGACTCATTGATACGCAGTATTTT. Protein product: CASSPGGLIDTQYF.

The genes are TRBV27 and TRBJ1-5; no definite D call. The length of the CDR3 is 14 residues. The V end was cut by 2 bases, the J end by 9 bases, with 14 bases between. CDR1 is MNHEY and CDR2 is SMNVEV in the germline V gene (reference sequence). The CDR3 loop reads CASSLGVLGGPQHF. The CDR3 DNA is TGTGCCAGCAGTTTAGGGGTTTTGGGCGGGCCCCAGCATTTT.

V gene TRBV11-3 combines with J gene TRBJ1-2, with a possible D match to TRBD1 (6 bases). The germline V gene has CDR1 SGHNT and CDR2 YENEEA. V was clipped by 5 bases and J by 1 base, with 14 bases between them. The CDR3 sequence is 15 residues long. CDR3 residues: CASSTDSLGNYGYTF. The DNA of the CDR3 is TGTGCCAGCAGCACGGACAGCCTCGGTAACTATGGCTACACCTTC. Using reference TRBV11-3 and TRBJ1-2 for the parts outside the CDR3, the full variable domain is EAGVVQSPRYKIIEKKQPVAFWCNPISGHNTLYWYLQNLGQGPELLIRYENEEAVDDSQLPKDRFSAERLKGVDSTLKIQPAELGDSAVYLCASSTDSLGNYGYTFGSGTRLTVV.

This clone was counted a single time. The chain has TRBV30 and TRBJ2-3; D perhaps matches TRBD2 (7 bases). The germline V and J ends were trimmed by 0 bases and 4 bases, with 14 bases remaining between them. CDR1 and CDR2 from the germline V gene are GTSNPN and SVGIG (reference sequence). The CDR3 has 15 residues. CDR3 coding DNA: TGTGCCTGGAGTGTAATGGCGGGGGCGGCAGATACGCAGTATTTT. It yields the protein CAWSVMAGAADTQYF.

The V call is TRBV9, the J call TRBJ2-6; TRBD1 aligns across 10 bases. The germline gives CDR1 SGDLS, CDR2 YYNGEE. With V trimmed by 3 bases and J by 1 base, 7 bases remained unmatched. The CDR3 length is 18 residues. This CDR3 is CASSERGQGRSGANVLTF. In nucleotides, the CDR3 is TGTGCCAGCAGCGAGAGGGGACAGGGGAGATCTGGGGCCAACGTCCTGACTTTC.

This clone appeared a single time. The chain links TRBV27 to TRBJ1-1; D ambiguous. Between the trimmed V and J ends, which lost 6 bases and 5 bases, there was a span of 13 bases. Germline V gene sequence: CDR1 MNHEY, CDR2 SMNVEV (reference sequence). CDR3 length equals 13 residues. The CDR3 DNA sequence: TGTGCCAGCAGACTTTTAGGACGGACTGAAGCTTTCTTT. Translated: CASRLLGRTEAFF.

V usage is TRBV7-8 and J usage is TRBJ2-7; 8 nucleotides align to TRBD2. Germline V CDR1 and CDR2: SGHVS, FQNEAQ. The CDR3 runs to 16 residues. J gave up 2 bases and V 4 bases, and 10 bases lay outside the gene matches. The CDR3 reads CASSSPFAGGTYEQYF. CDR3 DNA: TGTGCCAGCAGCTCACCCTTTGCGGGGGGCACCTACGAGCAGTACTTC.